What follows are 2 T cell receptor beta chains derived from one specimen sequenced in a study of shared clonotypes between healthy human individuals. Produced via immunoSEQ multiplex PCR; TCRdb's table is partial and in-frame only. The sample yields about 2.4 million clones, roughly 93% seen once. Specimen: naive CD4+ T cells from PBMCs. Sample subset: CD45RA+ positively selected. Source of these receptors: a man aged 18-30 years in good health. Some clones in this sample may be carry-over from other donors' samples.

The gene calls are TRBV6-5 and TRBJ1-5; D call uncertain. The germline V and J ends were trimmed by 3 bases and 4 bases, with 16 bases remaining between them. The CDR3 runs to 16 residues. Germline CDR1 reads MNHEY; CDR2 reads SVGAGI. The CDR3 nucleotides are TGTGCCAGCAGTTATTGGGCCGGGAGGCAGAATCAGCCCCAGCATTTT. This codes for CASSYWAGRQNQPQHF.

Remarks on this clone: The sample has other DNA sequences that encode this CDR3 too. The V gene is TRBV6-6, the J gene TRBJ2-7; D gene ambiguous. This CDR3 has 15 residues. The germline V gene has CDR1 MNHNY and CDR2 SVGAGI (reference sequence). Trimming left V 0 bases short and J 3 bases short, with 12 bases between. The CDR3 sequence: CASSYSRTAYYEQYF. The CDR3 DNA reads as TGTGCCAGCAGTTACTCGCGGACGGCTTACTACGAGCAGTACTTC.